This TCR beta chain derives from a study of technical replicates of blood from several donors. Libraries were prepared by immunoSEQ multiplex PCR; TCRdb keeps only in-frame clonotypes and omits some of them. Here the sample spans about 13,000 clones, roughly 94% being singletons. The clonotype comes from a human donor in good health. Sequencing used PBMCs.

Here the CDR3 reads CASRKGQVGNTIYF. The CDR3 DNA follows: TGTGCCAGCAGAAAAGGACAGGTTGGAAACACCATATATTTT. The rearrangement joins TRBV6-5 to TRBJ1-3; 7 nucleotides align to TRBD1. Germline V gives CDR1 MNHEY, CDR2 SVGAGI. The CDR3 contains 14 residues. Trimming cost V 6 bases and J 3 bases; bases outside gene matches: 5.